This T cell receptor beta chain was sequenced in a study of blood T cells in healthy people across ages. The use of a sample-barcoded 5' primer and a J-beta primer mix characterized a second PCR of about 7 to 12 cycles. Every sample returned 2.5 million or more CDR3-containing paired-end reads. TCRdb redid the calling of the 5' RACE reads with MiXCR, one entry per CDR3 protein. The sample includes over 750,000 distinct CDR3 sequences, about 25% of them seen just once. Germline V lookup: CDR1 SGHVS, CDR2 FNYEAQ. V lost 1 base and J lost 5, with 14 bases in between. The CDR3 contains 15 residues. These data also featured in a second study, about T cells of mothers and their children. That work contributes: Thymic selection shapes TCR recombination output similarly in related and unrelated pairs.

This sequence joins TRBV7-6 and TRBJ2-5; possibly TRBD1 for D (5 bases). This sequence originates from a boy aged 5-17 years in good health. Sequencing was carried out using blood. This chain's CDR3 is CASSLGRQGPETQYF. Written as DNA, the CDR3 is TGTGCCAGCAGCTTAGGACGCCAGGGTCCTGAGACCCAGTACTTC.